Listed below are T cell receptor beta chains from one sample, sequenced in a study of immune evolution from preneoplasia to lung adenocarcinoma. The table came from immunoSEQ multiplex PCR; TCRdb's copy has only in-frame clones and leaves some out. Of fewer than 50,000 clones in the sample, roughly four fifths were seen once. Sequencing was carried out using FFPE invasive lung adenocarcinoma tissue. The receptors shown here come from a person in their sixties with lung adenocarcinoma. The CDR3 runs from the conserved cysteine through the conserved F or W. The D gene is left open where the match is weak. Expanded clones are given a class, and other clones once, few, many or no size at all.

clone size: NA
D gene: TRBD1
V gene: TRBV18
J gene: TRBJ1-5
CDR3 DNA: TGTGCCAGCTCGCCTAGTACAGGGGGCACCGGTCAGCCCCAGCATTTT
CDR3 protein: CASSPSTGGTGQPQHF

clone size: NA
D gene: TRBD2
V gene: TRBV6-5
J gene: TRBJ2-7
CDR3 DNA: TGTGCCAGCAGCTTAGCGGGAGGGCAATACGAGCAGTACTTC
CDR3 protein: CASSLAGGQYEQYF

clone size: NA
D gene: TRBD1
V gene: TRBV11-2
J gene: TRBJ2-1
CDR3 DNA: TGTGCCAGCAGCTATGGGACAGGGGGCGGGCATGAGCAGTTCTTC
CDR3 protein: CASSYGTGGGHEQFF

clone size: NA
D gene: NA
V gene: TRBV27
J gene: TRBJ1-1
CDR3 DNA: TGTGCCAGCAGGGGGGCGTACACTGAAGCTTTCTTT
CDR3 protein: CASRGAYTEAFF

clone size: NA
D gene: NA
V gene: TRBV27
J gene: TRBJ2-7
CDR3 DNA: TGTGCCAGCAGTTCCTACAGGGTGCAAGGAACGGAGCAGTACTTC
CDR3 protein: CASSSYRVQGTEQYF

clone size: once
D gene: TRBD1
V gene: TRBV6-4
J gene: TRBJ2-1
CDR3 DNA: TGTGCCAGCAGCTTGGGACAGGGGACCTACAATGAGCAGTTCTTC
CDR3 protein: CASSLGQGTYNEQFF

clone size: NA
D gene: TRBD2
V gene: TRBV11-2
J gene: TRBJ2-2
CDR3 DNA: TGTGCCAGCAGCCCTAGGGGACTAGCGGGAGACACCGGGGAGCTGTTTTTT
CDR3 protein: CASSPRGLAGDTGELFF

clone size: NA
D gene: NA
V gene: TRBV11-2
J gene: TRBJ2-7
CDR3 DNA: TGTGCCAGCAGTCCAACATCAGATGAGCAGTACTTC
CDR3 protein: CASSPTSDEQYF

clone size: once
D gene: NA
V gene: TRBV27
J gene: TRBJ2-3
CDR3 DNA: TGTGCCAGCAGTTCGCAGGGGTCCCTCCGAACCACGCAGTATTTT
CDR3 protein: CASSSQGSLRTTQYF

clone size: once
D gene: NA
V gene: TRBV5-1
J gene: TRBJ2-7
CDR3 DNA: TGCGCCAGCAGCTTGGCGGCGGGCAATTCCTACGAGCAGTACTTC
CDR3 protein: CASSLAAGNSYEQYF

clone size: NA
D gene: TRBD1
V gene: TRBV4-1
J gene: TRBJ2-1
CDR3 DNA: TGCGCCAGCAGCCAAGTCGGCCGCGGGAGGGACAGGGGGAATGAGCAGTTCTTC
CDR3 protein: CASSQVGRGRDRGNEQFF

clone size: once
D gene: NA
V gene: TRBV6-1
J gene: TRBJ2-7
CDR3 DNA: TGTGCCAGCTTGGGGACTCCTAATTTTTACGAGCAGTACTTC
CDR3 protein: CASLGTPNFYEQYF

clone size: once
D gene: TRBD2
V gene: TRBV6-5
J gene: TRBJ2-1
CDR3 DNA: TGTGCCAGCAGTTACTCGATTAGCGGGAGAAATGAGCAGTTCTTC
CDR3 protein: CASSYSISGRNEQFF

clone size: NA
D gene: NA
V gene: TRBV19
J gene: TRBJ2-4
CDR3 DNA: TGTGCCAGTAGTCCCTCTCGTTACGGGAACATTCAGTACTTC
CDR3 protein: CASSPSRYGNIQYF

clone size: NA
D gene: TRBD2
V gene: TRBV27
J gene: TRBJ2-7
CDR3 DNA: TGTGCCAGCAGCTCAGGGACTAGCGGGAGAGGCGAGCAGTACTTC
CDR3 protein: CASSSGTSGRGEQYF

clone size: NA
D gene: TRBD2
V gene: TRBV18
J gene: TRBJ2-5
CDR3 DNA: TGTGCCAGCTCACGCCTTAGCGGGAGCTGGGAGACCCAGTACTTC
CDR3 protein: CASSRLSGSWETQYF

clone size: NA
D gene: NA
V gene: TRBV7-8
J gene: TRBJ1-1
CDR3 DNA: TGTGCCAGCGGAAGTATATTGGACACTGAAGCTTTCTTT
CDR3 protein: CASGSILDTEAFF